The 31 T cell receptor beta chains below come from one sample, sequenced in a study of T cells in Graves' hyperthyroidism and ophthalmopathy. RNA transcripts were the template for amplifying TCR beta CDR3 regions. In the first-round RT-PCR of the TCR CDR3, the HTBI primer set was used. TCRdb re-derived calls from the multiplex PCR reads in MiXCR, one entry per CDR3 protein. The data show hundreds of thousands of distinct CDR3 sequences, with about 15% seen just once and 25% to 30% held by the top ten. Sequenced input: blood. The receptors were sampled from a woman under 30 with Graves' hyperthyroidism that later progressed to Graves' ophthalmopathy.

The rearrangement links TRBV20-1 to TRBJ2-2, with a possible D match to TRBD1 (5 bases). V dropped 8 bases and J dropped 7 bases, with 17 bases sitting between them. The CDR3 contains 13 residues. CDR1 DFQATT and CDR2 SNEGSKA come from the germline V gene (reference sequence). CDR3 loop: CSPIRTSNGELFF. The DNA for the CDR3 is TGCAGTCCCATCAGGACATCCAACGGGGAGCTGTTTTTT.

This clonotype is a singleton in its sample. A junction boundary mismatches the germline segment, possibly from a read error. V usage is TRBV19 and J usage is TRBJ1-4; tentative D call: TRBD1 (5 bases). Germline CDR1 is LNHDA and CDR2 is SQIVND (reference sequence). The CDR3 consists of 16 residues. The CDR3 DNA reads as TGTGCCAGTAGTGCACAGGACGTTGCAACTAATGGAAAACTGTTTTTT. Protein sequence: CASSAQDVATNGKLFF.

The chain is built from TRBV19 and TRBJ2-7, with D unclear. CDR3 length: 15 residues. With 5 bases removed from V and 2 bases from J, the gap between germline ends came to 16 bases. Germline V gene sequence: CDR1 LNHDA, CDR2 SQIVND (reference sequence). The CDR3 sequence: CASSVRNSQTYEQYF. The CDR3 DNA follows: TGTGCCAGTAGTGTCCGGAACAGCCAAACCTACGAGCAGTACTTC.

This clonotype was seen ten or more times. The chain is built from TRBV7-2 and TRBJ2-6; a possible D gene is TRBD1 (5 bases). The V end lost 1 base, the J end lost 4 bases, and 11 bases lay between the germline ends. The CDR3 consists of 16 residues. From germline, CDR1 is SGHTA and CDR2 FQGNSA. Written as DNA, the CDR3 is TGTGCCAGCAGCTTAGGGGGCGGATCAGGGGCCAACGTCCTGACTTTC. This encodes CASSLGGGSGANVLTF.

As to this clonotype: A much larger clone is a single base away; this may be a read error. The genes are TRBV28 and TRBJ2-3, with a weak D call TRBD1 (5 bases). V dropped 2 bases and J dropped 4 bases, with 19 bases sitting between them. The germline V gene has CDR1 MDHEN and CDR2 SYDVKM. The CDR3 is 17 residues long. The CDR3 DNA is TGTGCCAGCAGTTTAAGGGGTATCCGCCTCGACGCAGATACGCAGTATTTT. Residues: CASSLRGIRLDADTQYF.

The chain is built from TRBV20-1 and TRBJ2-7; tentative D call: TRBD1 (5 bases). With 3 bases removed from V and 2 bases from J, the gap between germline ends came to 11 bases. This CDR3 is 13 amino acids long. Germline loops: CDR1 DFQATT, CDR2 SNEGSKA (reference sequence). CDR3: CSASDQQAYEQYF. CDR3 nucleotides: TGCAGTGCTAGCGATCAACAGGCCTACGAGCAGTACTTC.

The chain is built from TRBV5-6 and TRBJ2-3, with D unresolved. The CDR3 has 13 residues. V lost 3 bases and J 5 bases, leaving 10 bases between the germline ends. Germline V CDR1 and CDR2: SGHDT, YYEEEE. CDR3 loop: CASSSHTGDTQYF. The CDR3 nucleotides read TGTGCCAGCAGCTCGCACACTGGAGATACGCAGTATTTT. Full variable domain (remainder filled in from reference TRBV5-6 and TRBJ2-3): DAGVTQSPTHLIKTRGQQVTLRCSPKSGHDTVSWYQQALGQGPQFIFQYYEEEERQRGNFPDRFSGHQFPNYSSELNVNALLLGDSALYLCASSSHTGDTQYFGPGTRLTVL.

This clonotype was counted at least ten times. The chain employs TRBV6-1 and TRBJ2-5, with 7 bases matching TRBD2. The CDR3 contains 17 residues. V lost 11 bases to trimming and J lost 3 bases; unmatched junction nucleotides: 21. Looked up from germline, CDR1 is MNHNS and CDR2 is SASEGT. The CDR3 region is CALPSPSGNFPKETQYF. Written as DNA, the CDR3 is TGTGCCCTCCCTAGTCCAAGCGGGAATTTCCCCAAAGAGACCCAGTACTTC.

Of note for this clonotype: This sequence may be a read error, since a much larger clone differs from it by one base. The V and J genes are TRBV6-2 or TRBV6-3 and TRBJ2-1; 7 nucleotides line up with TRBD2. CDR3 length: 15 amino acids. Looked up from germline, CDR1 is MNHEY and CDR2 is SVGEGT. V trimming: 7 bases; J trimming: 0 bases; junction bases outside the gene matches: 6. CDR3 in DNA: TGTGCCAGCAATTATGGCGGGAGCTCCTACAATGAGCAGTTCTTC. It is translated as CASNYGGSSYNEQFF.

This clonotype came up many times. The chain couples TRBV3-1 to TRBJ2-2; TRBD1 is a possible D gene (5 bases). The CDR3 is made up of 16 amino acids. Trimming cost V 0 bases and J 1 base, with 9 bases left between them. CDR1 and CDR2 from the germline V gene are LGHDT and YNNKEL (reference sequence). The CDR3 region has the DNA TGTGCCAGCAGCCAAGAATGGCAGGGGAACACCGGGGAGCTGTTTTTT. Translated: CASSQEWQGNTGELFF.

This chain uses TRBV18 with TRBJ2-2; perhaps TRBD2 as D (5 bases). The CDR3 spans 15 residues. Trimming cost V 3 bases and J 5 bases, with 13 bases left between them. Looked up from germline, CDR1 is KGHSH and CDR2 is LQKENI. The CDR3, as DNA: TGTGCCAGCTCACCCAACGGGATTGGAACCGGGGAGCTGTTTTTT. Translating gives CASSPNGIGTGELFF.

With respect to this clonotype: This may be a read error: a much more frequent sequence differs by one nucleotide. The J gene is TRBJ1-5, the V gene TRBV12-3 or TRBV12-4; 7 bases fit TRBD1. V was clipped by 4 bases and J by 6 bases; unmatched bases: 0. The CDR3 spans 12 residues. The CDR3: CASSWDSQPQHF. The CDR3 DNA follows: TGTGCCAGCAGTTGGGACAGTCAGCCCCAGCATTTT.

Ten or more counts support this clonotype. The rearrangement joins TRBV2 to TRBJ2-1; 11 bases are a match to TRBD2. The CDR3 is 16 residues long. Trimming cost V 5 bases and J 7 bases; bases outside gene matches: 10. CDR1 is SNHLY and CDR2 is FYNNEI in the germline V gene. DNA of the CDR3: TGTGCCAGCAGTCTGTTAGCGGGAGGGCCGGGAAATGAGCAGTTCTTC. Protein product: CASSLLAGGPGNEQFF.

This clonotype has ten or more counts. The chain carries TRBV10-2 and TRBJ2-7, with TRBD2 matching over 12 bases. The CDR3 extends over 17 amino acids. Per germline, CDR1 WSHSY and CDR2 SAAADI. With 6 bases clipped from V and 1 base from J, the junction kept 10 bases outside the gene matches. The CDR3 loop reads CASSHDTSGRFSYEQYF. The CDR3 DNA sequence: TGCGCCAGCAGCCACGACACTAGCGGGAGGTTTTCCTACGAGCAGTACTTC.

V is TRBV4-3 and J is TRBJ2-1; D ambiguous. Trimming stripped 0 bases from V and 6 bases from J, with 9 bases between. The CDR3 has 14 amino acids. The V gene's germline CDR1 is LGHNA and CDR2 YSLEER. The CDR3, as DNA: TGCGCCAGCAGCCAAGAACCCAGGAGCAATGAGCAGTTCTTC. Translating gives CASSQEPRSNEQFF.

The CDR3 region is CASSFGGLGSNEQFF. The CDR3 bases are TGTGCCAGCAGCTTTGGGGGGCTGGGGTCCAATGAGCAGTTCTTC. The chain recombines TRBV5-4 with TRBJ2-1; D tentatively fits TRBD1 or TRBD2 (6 bases each). V lost 2 bases and J lost 6, with 15 bases in between. This CDR3 has 15 residues. Per the germline V gene, CDR1 is SGHNT and CDR2 is YYREEE (reference sequence).

The rearrangement joins TRBV4-1 to TRBJ2-3, with D uncertain. Trimming cost V 1 base and J 0 bases, with 17 bases left between them. This CDR3 is built from 18 residues. Germline V gives CDR1 MGHRA, CDR2 YSYEKL. The CDR3 nucleotides read TGCGCCAGCAGCCAAGGGGCCCCTTTTCCTTCTAGCACAGATACGCAGTATTTT. The encoded protein is CASSQGAPFPSSTDTQYF.

This clonotype was seen many times. The CDR3 is CASSLGWEYSNQPQHF. In DNA, the CDR3 is TGTGCCAGCAGTTTAGGATGGGAGTATAGCAATCAGCCCCAGCATTTT. This chain connects TRBV28 to TRBJ1-5; D ambiguous. Germline CDR1 reads MDHEN; CDR2 reads SYDVKM. Trimming cost V 2 bases and J 0 bases, with 11 bases left between them. The CDR3 length is 16 residues.

This clonotype was detected ten times or more. CDR3 coding DNA: TGCGCCAGCAGCTTGGAGTGGAACACAGATACGCAGTATTTT. It translates to CASSLEWNTDTQYF. The chain has TRBV5-1 and TRBJ2-3; no firm D call. Per the germline V gene, CDR1 is SGHRS and CDR2 is YFSETQ. The CDR3 has 14 residues. V shed 0 bases and J shed 2 bases, with 7 bases lying between them.

This clonotype occurred a few times. The chain combines TRBV29-1 with TRBJ2-5; D is perhaps TRBD1 (5 bases). Trimming shortened V by 2 bases and J by 4 bases, and 14 bases separated the two germline ends. This CDR3 has 14 amino acids. Germline lookup yields CDR1 SQVTM and CDR2 ANQGSEA. The CDR3 bases are TGCAGCGTTGAATTAGGGGCGATTGCAGAGACCCAGTACTTC. It yields the protein CSVELGAIAETQYF.

CDR3 bases: TGTGCTAGTGGTTGGGACAATGAGCAGTTCTTC. It translates to CASGWDNEQFF. The chain carries TRBV12-5 and TRBJ2-1; D not certain. V was pared by 4 bases and J by 5 bases, with 3 bases between. The CDR3 sequence is 11 residues long. Germline V CDR1 and CDR2: LGHNT, FRNRAP.

On this clonotype: The junction differs from germline at one of its ends, possibly a read error. The chain joins TRBV19 to TRBJ2-1, with TRBD2 matching 9 bases. Germline V gene data show CDR1 as LNHDA and CDR2 as SQIVND (reference sequence). The CDR3 extends over 13 amino acids. CDR3 sequence reads: CASTVAGENEQFF. The DNA for the CDR3 is TGTGCTAGTACAGTAGCGGGAGAGAATGAGCAGTTCTTC.

The rearrangement joins TRBV30 to TRBJ2-3; no definite D call. Trimming took off 4 bases at V and 2 bases at J, with 10 bases between the two ends. The CDR3 runs 13 residues. CDR1 GTSNPN and CDR2 SVGIG come from the germline V gene (reference sequence). CDR3 loop: CAWTIDLTDTQYF. The CDR3 DNA reads as TGTGCCTGGACAATCGACCTCACAGATACGCAGTATTTT.

For this clonotype: The germline gene is not matched at one end of the junction; a read error may be the cause. The chain carries TRBV16 and TRBJ1-1, with D unresolved. This CDR3 contains 13 residues. The germline gives CDR1 KGHSY, CDR2 FQNENV. Here the CDR3 DNA reads TGTGCCAGCGGCCAGGCAATGAACACTGAAGCTTTCTTT. This translates into CASGQAMNTEAFF.

The CDR3 sequence is CASSFRLAVMDEQFF. The DNA for the CDR3 is TGTGCCAGCAGTTTTAGACTAGCGGTCATGGATGAGCAGTTCTTC. V is TRBV5-6 and J is TRBJ2-1; 9 positions match TRBD2. Per the germline V gene, CDR1 is SGHDT and CDR2 is YYEEEE. There are 15 residues in the CDR3. Germline trimming cut 5 bases from V and 8 bases from J; bases unmatched to any gene: 11. Full variable domain (remainder filled in from reference TRBV5-6 and TRBJ2-1): DAGVTQSPTHLIKTRGQQVTLRCSPKSGHDTVSWYQQALGQGPQFIFQYYEEEERQRGNFPDRFSGHQFPNYSSELNVNALLLGDSALYLCASSFRLAVMDEQFFGPGTRLTVL.

Only a few counts were recorded for this clonotype. This chain connects TRBV6-2 or TRBV6-3 to TRBJ1-4; D is uncertain. Germline V gene lookup returns CDR1 MNHEY and CDR2 SVGEGT. There are 12 residues in the CDR3. V shed 6 bases and J shed 5 bases, with 7 bases lying between them. The CDR3 here is CASRDANEKLFF. The CDR3, as DNA: TGTGCCAGCAGAGACGCAAATGAAAAACTGTTTTTT.

The V call is TRBV20-1, the J call TRBJ2-1, with 9 nucleotides matching TRBD2. J was trimmed by 0 bases and V by 1 base; bases with no gene match: 10. Germline V lookup: CDR1 DFQATT, CDR2 SNEGSKA (reference sequence). CDR3 length: 18 amino acids. In DNA form, the CDR3 reads TGCAGTGCTAGAGTTTCGGGACTAGCCCTTAGCTCCTACAATGAGCAGTTCTTC. Its translation is CSARVSGLALSSYNEQFF.

This rearrangement joins TRBV28 to TRBJ2-3; D is uncertain. Germline CDR1 and CDR2: MDHEN and SYDVKM. The length of the CDR3 is 15 residues. V lost 8 bases to trimming and J lost 0 bases, with 15 bases between them. The CDR3 protein is CASRKTGRSTDTQYF. In DNA, the CDR3 is TGTGCCAGCCGGAAGACGGGCAGGAGCACAGATACGCAGTATTTT.

This clonotype was seen a handful of times. The chain joins TRBV4-2 to TRBJ2-6; no clear D. V lost 5 bases and J lost 3, with 14 bases in between. The CDR3 is made up of 16 amino acids. Germline CDR1 is LGHNA and CDR2 is YNFKEQ. The CDR3 DNA sequence: TGTGCCAGCAGCTCCGCCCCGGTGGATGGGGCCAACGTCCTGACTTTC. It translates to CASSSAPVDGANVLTF.

This clonotype was picked up many times. The V and J genes are TRBV6-1 and TRBJ2-3; 14 bases align to TRBD2. Per the germline V gene, CDR1 is MNHNS and CDR2 is SASEGT. V shed 5 bases and J 2 bases; nucleotides not matched to a gene: 6. The CDR3 contains 17 residues. The CDR3 DNA follows: TGTGCCAGCAGTTCCGGGACTAGCGGGAGTTACACAGATACGCAGTATTTT. It is translated as CASSSGTSGSYTDTQYF.

This clonotype showed up many times. J is TRBJ2-7 and V is TRBV28; TRBD1 aligns across 8 bases. Per the germline V gene, CDR1 is MDHEN and CDR2 is SYDVKM. This CDR3 contains 14 residues. J lost 7 bases, V lost 4 bases, and 9 bases had no gene match. The CDR3 sequence: CASSSFGQGLEQYF. The CDR3 DNA sequence: TGTGCCAGCAGTTCATTTGGACAGGGCTTAGAGCAGTACTTC.